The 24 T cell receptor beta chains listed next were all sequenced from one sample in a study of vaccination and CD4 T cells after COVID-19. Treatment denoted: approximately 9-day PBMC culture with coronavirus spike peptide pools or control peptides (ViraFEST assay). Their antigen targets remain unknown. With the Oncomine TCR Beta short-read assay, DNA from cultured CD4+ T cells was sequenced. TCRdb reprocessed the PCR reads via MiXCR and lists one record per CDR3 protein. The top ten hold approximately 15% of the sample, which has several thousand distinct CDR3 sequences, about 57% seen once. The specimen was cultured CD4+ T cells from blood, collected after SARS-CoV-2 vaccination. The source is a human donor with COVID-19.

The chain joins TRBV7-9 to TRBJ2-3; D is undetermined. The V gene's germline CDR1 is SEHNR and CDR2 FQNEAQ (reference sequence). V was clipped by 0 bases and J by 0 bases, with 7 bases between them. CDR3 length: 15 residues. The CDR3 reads CASSLARASTDTQYF. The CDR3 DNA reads TGTGCCAGCAGCTTAGCCAGAGCTAGCACAGATACGCAGTATTTT.

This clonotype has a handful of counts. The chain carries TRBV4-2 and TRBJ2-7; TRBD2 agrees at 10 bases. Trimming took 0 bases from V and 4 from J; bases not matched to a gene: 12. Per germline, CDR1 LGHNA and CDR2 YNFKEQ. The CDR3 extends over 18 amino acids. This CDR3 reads CASSQDGFNSGGQYEQYF. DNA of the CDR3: TGTGCCAGCAGCCAAGATGGTTTTAATAGCGGGGGGCAATACGAGCAGTACTTC.

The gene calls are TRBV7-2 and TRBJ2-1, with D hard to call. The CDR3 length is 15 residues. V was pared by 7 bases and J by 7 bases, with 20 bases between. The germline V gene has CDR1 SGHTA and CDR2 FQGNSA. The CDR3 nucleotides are TGTGCCAGCAAGCTATGGTGGCAGCCTAGGAATGAGCAGTTCTTC. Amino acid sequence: CASKLWWQPRNEQFF.

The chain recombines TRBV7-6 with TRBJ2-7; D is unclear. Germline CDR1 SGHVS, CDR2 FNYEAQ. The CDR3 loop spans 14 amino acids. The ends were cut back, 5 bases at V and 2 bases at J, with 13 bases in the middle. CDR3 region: CASSRSDRAYEQYF. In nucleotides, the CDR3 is TGTGCCAGCAGCCGTTCGGATAGGGCCTACGAGCAGTACTTC.

CDR3 loop: CASSAYNSPLHF. CDR3 coding DNA: TGTGCCAGCAGCGCTTATAATTCACCCCTCCACTTT. J is TRBJ1-6 and V is TRBV5-4, with no clear D. CDR1 and CDR2 (germline): SGHNT, YYREEE (reference sequence). V was clipped by 4 bases and J by 4 bases, with 3 bases between them. This CDR3 is built from 12 residues.

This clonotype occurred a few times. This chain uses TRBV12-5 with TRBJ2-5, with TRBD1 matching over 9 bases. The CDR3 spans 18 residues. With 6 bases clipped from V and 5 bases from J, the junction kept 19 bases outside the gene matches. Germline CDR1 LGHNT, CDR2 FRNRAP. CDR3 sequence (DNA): TGTGCTAGTGGACCCCCCGGACAGGGGAATCTAGGAGCCGAGACCCAGTACTTC. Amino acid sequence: CASGPPGQGNLGAETQYF.

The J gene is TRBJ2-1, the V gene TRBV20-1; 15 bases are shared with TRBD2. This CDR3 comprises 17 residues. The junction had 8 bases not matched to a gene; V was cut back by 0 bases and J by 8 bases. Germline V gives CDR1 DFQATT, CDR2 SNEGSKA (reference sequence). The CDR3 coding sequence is TGCAGTGCTAGAGAACGGCGGACTAGCGGGGGGGTGTATGAGCAGTTCTTC. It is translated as CSARERRTSGGVYEQFF.

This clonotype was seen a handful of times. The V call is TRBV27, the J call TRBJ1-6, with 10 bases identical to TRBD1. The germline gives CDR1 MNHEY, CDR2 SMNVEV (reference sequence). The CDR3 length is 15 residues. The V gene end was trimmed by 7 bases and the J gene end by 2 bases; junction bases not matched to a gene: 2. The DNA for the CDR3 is TGTGCCAGCAAAGGGACAGGGGCCTATAATTCACCCCTCCACTTT. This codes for CASKGTGAYNSPLHF.

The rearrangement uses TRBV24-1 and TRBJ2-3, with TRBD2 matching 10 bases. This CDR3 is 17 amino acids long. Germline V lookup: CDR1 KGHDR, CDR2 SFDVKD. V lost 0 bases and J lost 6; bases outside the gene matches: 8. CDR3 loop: CATSDLLAGGPPDTQYF. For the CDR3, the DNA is TGTGCCACCAGTGATTTGTTAGCGGGGGGCCCGCCGGATACGCAGTATTTT.

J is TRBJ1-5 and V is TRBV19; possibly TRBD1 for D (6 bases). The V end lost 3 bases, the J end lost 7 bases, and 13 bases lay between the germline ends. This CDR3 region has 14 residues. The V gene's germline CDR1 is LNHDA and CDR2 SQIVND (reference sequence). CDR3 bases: TGTGCCAGTAGTATTTGGGGGGCAGGGCAGCCCCAGCATTTT. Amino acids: CASSIWGAGQPQHF.

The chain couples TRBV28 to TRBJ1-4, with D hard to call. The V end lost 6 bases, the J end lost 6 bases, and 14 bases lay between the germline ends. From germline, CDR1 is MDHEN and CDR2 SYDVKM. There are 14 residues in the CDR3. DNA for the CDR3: TGTGCCAGCAGCCCCACCCTACTCTATGAAAAACTGTTTTTT. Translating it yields CASSPTLLYEKLFF.

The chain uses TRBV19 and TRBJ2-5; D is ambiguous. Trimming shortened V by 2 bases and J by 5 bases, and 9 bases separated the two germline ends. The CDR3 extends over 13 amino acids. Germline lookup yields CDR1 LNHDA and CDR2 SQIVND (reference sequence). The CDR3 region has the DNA TGTGCCAGTAGTATAAGTATTAGGGAGACCCAGTACTTC. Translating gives CASSISIRETQYF.

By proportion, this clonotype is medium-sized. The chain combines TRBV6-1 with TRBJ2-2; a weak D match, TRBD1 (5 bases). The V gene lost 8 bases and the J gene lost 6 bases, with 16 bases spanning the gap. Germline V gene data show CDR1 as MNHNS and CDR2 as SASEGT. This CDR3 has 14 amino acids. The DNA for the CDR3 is TGTGCCAGCGGGGCCCCAAGGGGTGCCGGGGAGCTGTTTTTT. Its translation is CASGAPRGAGELFF.

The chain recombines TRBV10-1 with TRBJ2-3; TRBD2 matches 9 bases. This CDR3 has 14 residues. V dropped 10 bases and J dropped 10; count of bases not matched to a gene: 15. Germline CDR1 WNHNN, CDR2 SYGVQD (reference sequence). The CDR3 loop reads CATHLGLASPAQYF. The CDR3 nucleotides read TGCGCCACCCATCTCGGACTAGCGAGCCCCGCGCAGTATTTT.

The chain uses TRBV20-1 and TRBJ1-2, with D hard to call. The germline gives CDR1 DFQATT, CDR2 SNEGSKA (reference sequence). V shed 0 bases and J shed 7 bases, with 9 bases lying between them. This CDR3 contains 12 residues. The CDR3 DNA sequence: TGCAGTGCTAGAGATCTGGGATCTGGCTACACCTTC. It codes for CSARDLGSGYTF.

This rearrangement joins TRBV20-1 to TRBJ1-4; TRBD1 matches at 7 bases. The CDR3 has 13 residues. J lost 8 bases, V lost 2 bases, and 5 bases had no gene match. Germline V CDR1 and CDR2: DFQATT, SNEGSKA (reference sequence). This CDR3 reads CSARWGQREKLFF. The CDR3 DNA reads TGCAGTGCTAGATGGGGACAGCGGGAAAAACTGTTTTTT.

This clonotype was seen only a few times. The CDR3, as DNA: TGCAGTGCTAGAGTGGCACTAGCGACCCAAGAGACCCAGTACTTC. Translated: CSARVALATQETQYF. The chain links TRBV20-1 to TRBJ2-5, with 7 bases aligning to TRBD2. The CDR3 runs 15 residues. In germline, CDR1 is DFQATT, CDR2 SNEGSKA (reference sequence). Unmatched junction bases numbered 6, after V lost 1 base and J lost 1 base.

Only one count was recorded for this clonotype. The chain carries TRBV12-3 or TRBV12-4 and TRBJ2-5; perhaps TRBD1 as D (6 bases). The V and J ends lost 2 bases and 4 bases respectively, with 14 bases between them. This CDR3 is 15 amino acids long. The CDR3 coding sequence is TGTGCCAGCAGTTTACAGGGGAAATATGGAGAGACCCAGTACTTC. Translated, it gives CASSLQGKYGETQYF.

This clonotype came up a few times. For the CDR3, the DNA is TGTGCCAGCAGCCAAACCGGGACAGGGTTCAATGAAGCTTTCTTT. This encodes CASSQTGTGFNEAFF. The chain joins TRBV7-3 to TRBJ1-1; 9 nucleotides agree with TRBD1. Germline lookup yields CDR1 SGHTA and CDR2 FQGTGA. The V gene end was trimmed by 5 bases and the J gene end by 7 bases; junction bases not matched to a gene: 11. The CDR3 is 15 residues long. Looking up the rest from reference TRBV7-3 and TRBJ1-1 gives the full variable domain: GAGVSQTPSNKVTEKGKYVELRCDPISGHTALYWYRQSLGQGPEFLIYFQGTGAADDSGLPNDRFFAVRPEGSVSTLKIQRTERGDSAVYLCASSQTGTGFNEAFFGQGTRLTVV.

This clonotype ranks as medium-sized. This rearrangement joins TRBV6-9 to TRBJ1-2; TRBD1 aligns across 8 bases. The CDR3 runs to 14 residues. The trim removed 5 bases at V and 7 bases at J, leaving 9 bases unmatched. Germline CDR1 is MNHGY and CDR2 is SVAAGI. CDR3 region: CASSGQGRRFGYTF. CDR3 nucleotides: TGTGCCAGCAGTGGACAGGGACGAAGGTTTGGCTACACCTTC.

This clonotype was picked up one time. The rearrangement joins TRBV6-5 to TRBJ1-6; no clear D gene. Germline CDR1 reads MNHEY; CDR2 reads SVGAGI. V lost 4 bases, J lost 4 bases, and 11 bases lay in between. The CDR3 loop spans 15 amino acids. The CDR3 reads CASSSAGRYNSPLHF. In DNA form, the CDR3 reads TGTGCCAGCAGTTCCGCCGGACGGTATAATTCACCCCTCCACTTT.

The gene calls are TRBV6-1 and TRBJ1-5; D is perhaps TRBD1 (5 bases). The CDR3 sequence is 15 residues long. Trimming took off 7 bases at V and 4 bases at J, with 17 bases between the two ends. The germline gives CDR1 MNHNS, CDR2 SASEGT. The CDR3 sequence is CASMGRGGWNQPQHF. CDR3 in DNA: TGTGCCAGCATGGGGAGGGGAGGGTGGAATCAGCCCCAGCATTTT.

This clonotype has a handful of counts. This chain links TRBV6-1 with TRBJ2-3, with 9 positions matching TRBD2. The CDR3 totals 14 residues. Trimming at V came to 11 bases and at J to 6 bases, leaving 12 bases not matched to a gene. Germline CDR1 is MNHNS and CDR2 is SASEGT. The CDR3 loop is CAGRIAGAVDTQYF. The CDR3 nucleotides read TGTGCCGGCCGAATAGCGGGGGCGGTGGATACGCAGTATTTT.

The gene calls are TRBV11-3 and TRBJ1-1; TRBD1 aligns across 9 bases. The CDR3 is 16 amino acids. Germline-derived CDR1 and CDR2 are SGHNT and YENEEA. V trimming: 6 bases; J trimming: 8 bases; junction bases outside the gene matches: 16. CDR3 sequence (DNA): TGTGCCAGCAGGTTTTCCATTCCGGGACAGGGCTCCGAAGCTTTCTTT. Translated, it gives CASRFSIPGQGSEAFF.